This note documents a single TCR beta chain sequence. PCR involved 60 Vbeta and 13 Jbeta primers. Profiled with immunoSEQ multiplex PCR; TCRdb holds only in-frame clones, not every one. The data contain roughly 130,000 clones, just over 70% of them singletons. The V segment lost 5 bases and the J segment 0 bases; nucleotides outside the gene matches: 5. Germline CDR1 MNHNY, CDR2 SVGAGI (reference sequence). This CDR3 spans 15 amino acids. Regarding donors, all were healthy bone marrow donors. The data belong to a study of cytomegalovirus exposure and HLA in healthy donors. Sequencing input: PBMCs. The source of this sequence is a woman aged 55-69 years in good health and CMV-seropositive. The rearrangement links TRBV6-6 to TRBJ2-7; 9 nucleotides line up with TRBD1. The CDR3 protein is CASSLGQGSSYEQYF. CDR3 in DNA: TGTGCCAGCAGTCTTGGACAGGGGAGCTCCTACGAGCAGTACTTC.